Listed below are T cell receptor beta chains from one sample, sequenced in a study of T cell responses to AZD1222 COVID-19 vaccine. Sequencing used immunoSEQ multiplex PCR; TCRdb keeps in-frame clones, though not all of them. Of about 120,000 clones listed, about 90% are singletons. The starting material was peripheral blood, obtained on day 0 of AZD1222 vaccination. Receptor source: an adult in good health. CDR3s include the opening cysteine and the closing phenylalanine or tryptophan. The D gene is left open where the match is weak. Only some rows state a clone size, as once, few, many or a class for expanded clones.

>NA|NA|TRBJ2-5|TRBV5-1
CASSPMLREETQYF
TGCGCCAGCAGCCCCATGTTGCGGGAAGAGACCCAGTACTTC
>NA|TRBD1|TRBJ2-2|TRBV19
CASRLPGTGGRELFF
TGTGCCAGTAGACTTCCAGGGACAGGGGGCCGGGAGCTGTTTTTT
>NA|NA|TRBJ1-3|TRBV5-1
CASSLDPGVFGNTIYF
TGCGCCAGCAGCTTGGACCCAGGGGTCTTTGGAAACACCATATATTTT
>NA|TRBD1|TRBJ2-4|TRBV7-9
CASTPQGTQNIQYF
TGTGCCAGCACCCCACAGGGGACCCAAAACATTCAGTACTTC
>NA|NA|TRBJ2-2|TRBV6-5
CASSLQESGELFF
TGTGCCAGCAGCCTCCAGGAATCCGGGGAGCTGTTTTTT
>NA|NA|TRBJ2-2|TRBV6-6
CASRLDGTNTGELFF
TGTGCCAGCAGATTGGACGGAACGAACACCGGGGAGCTGTTTTTT
>NA|TRBD1|TRBJ1-2|TRBV9
CASSAWDRGSSNYGYTF
TGTGCCAGCAGCGCATGGGACAGGGGCTCTTCTAACTATGGCTACACCTTC
>NA|NA|TRBJ2-1|TRBV4-2
CASSQVGTPPSYNEQFF
TGTGCCAGCAGCCAAGTGGGGACCCCCCCCTCCTACAATGAGCAGTTCTTC
>NA|TRBD2|TRBJ2-3|TRBV20-1
CSASRGPLLGLAGTDTQYF
TGCAGTGCTAGTAGGGGTCCCCTTTTGGGTCTAGCGGGCACAGATACGCAGTATTTT
>NA|NA|TRBJ2-7|TRBV29-1
CSVLYDNRAPYEQYF
TGCAGCGTCCTCTATGACAACAGGGCTCCCTACGAGCAGTACTTC
>NA|TRBD1|TRBJ1-2|TRBV15
CATSRSRQGFSGYTF
TGTGCCACCAGCAGATCCCGACAGGGCTTTAGTGGCTACACCTTC
>once|NA|TRBJ1-3|TRBV30
CAWSGTWGGNTIYF
TGTGCCTGGAGTGGCACTTGGGGAGGAAACACCATATATTTT
>NA|NA|TRBJ1-4|TRBV7-4
CASRRAGKGAEKLFF
TGTGCCAGCAGGCGGGCGGGGAAAGGGGCGGAAAAACTGTTTTTT
>NA|NA|TRBJ2-3|TRBV18
CASSPPVTLGTDTQYF
TGTGCCAGCTCACCCCCAGTGACGTTGGGCACAGATACGCAGTATTTT
>NA|TRBD2|TRBJ2-1|TRBV19
CASSIGLAANYNEQFF
TGTGCCAGTAGTATAGGACTAGCGGCCAACTACAATGAGCAGTTCTTC
>NA|NA|TRBJ1-2|TRBV27
CASSLWGTEYGYTF
TGTGCCAGCAGTTTATGGGGGACCGAGTATGGCTACACCTTC
>NA|NA|TRBJ2-7|TRBV6-2/TRBV6-3
CASSQQGRAIYEQYF
TGTGCCAGCAGCCAACAGGGGAGGGCCATCTACGAGCAGTACTTC
>NA|TRBD1|TRBJ1-2|TRBV5-4
CASSSPDRGAGYTF
TGTGCCAGCAGCTCCCCGGACAGGGGAGCTGGCTACACCTTC
>NA|NA|TRBJ2-1|TRBV7-3
CASSTSGTPYNEQFF
TGTGCCAGCAGCACTAGTGGGACCCCCTACAATGAGCAGTTCTTC
>NA|NA|TRBJ2-7|TRBV5-8
CASSLGPSQGEQYF
TGTGCCAGCAGCTTGGGGCCTAGCCAGGGCGAGCAGTACTTC
>NA|NA|TRBJ2-7|TRBV27
CASSPGTLTYEQYF
TGTGCCAGCAGTCCGGGGACGTTGACCTACGAGCAGTACTTC
>NA|NA|TRBJ2-1|TRBV3-1/TRBV3-2
CASSQEGDISYNEQFF
TGTGCCAGCAGCCAAGAGGGGGATATCTCCTACAATGAGCAGTTCTTC
>NA|NA|TRBJ2-5|TRBV19
CASIGGGETQYF
TGTGCCAGTATTGGAGGGGGGGAGACCCAGTACTTC
>NA|NA|TRBJ2-1|TRBV27
CASSRVNEQFF
TGTGCCAGCAGCAGGGTTAATGAGCAGTTCTTC
>NA|TRBD2|TRBJ2-5|TRBV29-1
CSVVRLAGFRGETQYF
TGCAGCGTTGTCCGTCTAGCGGGGTTTCGAGGAGAGACCCAGTACTTC
>NA|NA|TRBJ1-2|TRBV6-5
CASSPPGTYYGYTF
TGTGCCAGCAGTCCCCCCGGGACGTACTATGGCTACACCTTC
>NA|TRBD1|TRBJ2-7|TRBV7-2
CASRKPGQGAGWTSYEQYF
TGTGCCAGCAGGAAACCGGGACAGGGGGCCGGTTGGACCTCCTACGAGCAGTACTTC
>NA|TRBD1|TRBJ2-5|TRBV5-1
CASSTPTGVQETQYF
TGCGCCAGCAGCACCCCGACAGGGGTTCAAGAGACCCAGTACTTC
>NA|NA|TRBJ2-7|TRBV14
CASSQDDIQVSYF
TGTGCCAGCAGCCAAGATGACATCCAGGTGTCGTACTTC
>NA|TRBD1|TRBJ2-5|TRBV12-5
CASGLVEVGTGEETQYF
TGTGCTAGTGGTTTGGTAGAAGTTGGGACAGGGGAAGAGACCCAGTACTTC
>few|TRBD1|TRBJ2-7|TRBV11-2
CASSLGPGGVYEQYF
TGTGCCAGCAGCTTGGGGCCAGGGGGAGTCTACGAGCAGTACTTC
>NA|NA|TRBJ2-3|TRBV6-5
CASSYSSGEADTQYF
TGTGCCAGCAGTTACTCGTCAGGGGAGGCAGATACGCAGTATTTT
>NA|NA|TRBJ2-3|TRBV11-1
CASSLAPGYTDTQYF
TGTGCCAGCAGCTTAGCCCCAGGGTACACAGATACGCAGTATTTT
>once|NA|TRBJ1-3|TRBV10-3
CAIRATGNSGNTIYF
TGTGCCATCAGGGCAACAGGGAACTCTGGAAACACCATATATTTT
>NA|TRBD2|TRBJ2-1|TRBV9
CASSVGLAGGFYDEQFF
TGTGCCAGCAGCGTAGGACTAGCGGGGGGGTTTTACGATGAGCAGTTCTTC
>once|NA|TRBJ2-5|TRBV11-2
CASSPPWSRETQYF
TGTGCCAGCAGCCCCCCGTGGAGTAGAGAGACCCAGTACTTC
>NA|TRBD1|TRBJ1-5|TRBV19
CASSMRQGAYSNQPQHF
TGTGCCAGTAGTATGAGACAGGGGGCTTATAGCAATCAGCCCCAGCATTTT
>NA|TRBD2|TRBJ2-7|TRBV29-1
CSVSGTSARSPPYYEQYF
TGCAGCGTTTCCGGGACTAGCGCCAGGTCCCCCCCGTACTACGAGCAGTACTTC
>NA|NA|TRBJ2-5|TRBV5-1
CASSLVGGAEETQYF
TGCGCCAGCAGCTTGGTTGGGGGCGCGGAAGAGACCCAGTACTTC
>NA|NA|TRBJ2-7|TRBV6-5
CASSYSNAGDHEQYF
TGTGCCAGCAGTTACTCGAACGCAGGGGACCACGAGCAGTACTTC
>NA|TRBD2|TRBJ2-2|TRBV7-9
CASSSGSGRAGDATGELFF
TGTGCCAGCAGCTCGGGCAGCGGGAGGGCCGGGGATGCCACCGGGGAGCTGTTTTTT
>NA|NA|TRBJ2-5|TRBV9
CASSPRTNVPGVTQYF
TGTGCCAGCAGCCCCCGCACGAACGTCCCGGGGGTGACCCAGTACTTC
>NA|NA|TRBJ2-1|TRBV24-1
CATSDLKGWGEQFF
TGTGCCACCAGTGATTTAAAGGGATGGGGTGAGCAGTTCTTC
>NA|TRBD1|TRBJ1-4|TRBV19
CASSLFLRAGTGREKLFF
TGTGCCAGTAGTCTCTTCCTCCGCGCCGGGACAGGGCGTGAAAAACTGTTTTTT
>NA|NA|TRBJ1-6|TRBV9
CASSSSDSGNSPLHF
TGTGCCAGCAGCTCCTCCGACAGTGGGAATTCACCCCTCCACTTT
>NA|NA|TRBJ2-5|TRBV5-1
CASSLAVAQRTQYF
TGCGCCAGCAGCTTGGCAGTAGCCCAGAGGACCCAGTACTTC
>NA|NA|TRBJ1-2|TRBV5-1
CASSLVREDYGYTF
TGCGCCAGCAGCTTGGTACGGGAGGACTATGGCTACACCTTC
>NA|NA|TRBJ2-3|TRBV5-1
CASSLRGIGYTDTQYF
TGCGCCAGCAGCTTGAGGGGAATTGGGTATACAGATACGCAGTATTTT
>NA|TRBD2|TRBJ2-3|TRBV6-5
CASSYSAREGTDTQYF
TGTGCCAGCAGTTACTCCGCGCGGGAGGGCACAGATACGCAGTATTTT